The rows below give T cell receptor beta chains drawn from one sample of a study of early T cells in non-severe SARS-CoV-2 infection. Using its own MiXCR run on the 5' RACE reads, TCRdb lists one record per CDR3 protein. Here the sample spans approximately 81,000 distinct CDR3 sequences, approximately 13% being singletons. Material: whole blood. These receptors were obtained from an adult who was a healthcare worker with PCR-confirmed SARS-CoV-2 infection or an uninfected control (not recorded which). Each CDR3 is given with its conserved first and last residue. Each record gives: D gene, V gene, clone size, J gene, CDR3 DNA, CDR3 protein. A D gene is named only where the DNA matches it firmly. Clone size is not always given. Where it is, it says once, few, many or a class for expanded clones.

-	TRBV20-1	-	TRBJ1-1	TGCAGTGCTTTACACCCTCCCGGGCAGAGGAACACTGAAGCTTTCTTT	CSALHPPGQRNTEAFF
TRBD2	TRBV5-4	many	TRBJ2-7	TGTGCCAGCAGCTCGGGACTAGCGGGAGACGAGCAGTACTTC	CASSSGLAGDEQYF
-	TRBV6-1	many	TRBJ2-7	TGTGCCAGCAGTGAAGCGAATTACCCGGACTATTACGAGCAGTACTTC	CASSEANYPDYYEQYF
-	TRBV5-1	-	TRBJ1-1	TGCGCCAGCAGCTTCCTCGTGCTGAACACTGAAGCTTTCTTT	CASSFLVLNTEAFF
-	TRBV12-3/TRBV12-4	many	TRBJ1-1	TGTGCCAGCAGTTCGACAGACTTGAACACTGAAGCTTTCTTT	CASSSTDLNTEAFF
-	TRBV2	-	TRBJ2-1	TGTGCCAGCAGTGAAACGATCAATGAGCAGTTCTTC	CASSETINEQFF
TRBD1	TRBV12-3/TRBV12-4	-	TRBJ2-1	TGTGCCAGCAGAAGAGGACAGGGGGCCTCAGAGCAGTTCTTC	CASRRGQGASEQFF
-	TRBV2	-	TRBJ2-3	TGTGCCAGCAATAGAAGGTCAGGGACCACAGATACGCAGTATTTT	CASNRRSGTTDTQYF
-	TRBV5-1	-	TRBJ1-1	TGCGCCAGCAGCTTGCCAGGTTTCGGGATCACTGAAGCTTTCTTT	CASSLPGFGITEAFF
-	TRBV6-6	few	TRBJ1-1	TGTGCCAGCAGCCCAGCGACAGGACCGAACACTGAAGCTTTCTTT	CASSPATGPNTEAFF
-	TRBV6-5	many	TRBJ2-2	TGTGCCAGCAGACATACAGGATCTACCGGGGAGCTGTTTTTT	CASRHTGSTGELFF
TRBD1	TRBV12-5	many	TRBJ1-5	TGTGCTAGTGGTTTGGTATTGGGAGGGGGCGATCAGCCCCAGCATTTT	CASGLVLGGGDQPQHF
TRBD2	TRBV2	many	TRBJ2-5	TGTGCCAGCAAGTTGAGGTTAGCGGGAGGAGAGACCCAGTACTTC	CASKLRLAGGETQYF
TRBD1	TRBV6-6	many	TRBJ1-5	TGTGCCAGCAGTTCCCGCTCGACAGGGGGCGGCAATCAGCCCCAGCATTTT	CASSSRSTGGGNQPQHF
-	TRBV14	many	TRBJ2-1	TGTGCCAGCAGCCTCGCCCGGGACTTTTTCTTC	CASSLARDFFF
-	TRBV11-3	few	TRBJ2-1	TGTGCCAGCAGCGGGGAGGCTCGGAGGGGGGAGCAGTTCTTC	CASSGEARRGEQFF
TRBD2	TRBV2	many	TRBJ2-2	TGTGCCAGCAGGGTAGCGGGGCCCAACACCGGGGAGCTGTTTTTT	CASRVAGPNTGELFF
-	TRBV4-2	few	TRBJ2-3	TGTGCCAGCAGCCAAGAAAGGCTAGATACGCAGTATTTT	CASSQERLDTQYF
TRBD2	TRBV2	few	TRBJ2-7	TGTGCCAGCAGTGAAGATCCAGCGGGGCTACGATGGCAGTACTTC	CASSEDPAGLRWQYF
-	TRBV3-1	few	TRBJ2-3	TGTGCCAGCAGCTCCCCCCCAGATACGCAGTATTTT	CASSSPPDTQYF
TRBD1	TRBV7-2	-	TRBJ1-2	TGTGCCAGCAGCTTAGGCCAGGGGGGTTTCTATGGCTACACCTTC	CASSLGQGGFYGYTF
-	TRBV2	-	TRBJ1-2	TGTGCCAGCAGTTGGGGCAGGGAGGCTAACTATGGCTACACCTTC	CASSWGREANYGYTF
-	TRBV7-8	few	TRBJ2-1	TGTGCCAGCACCCTCTGGCTAGCCCCCGGCAATGAGCAGTTCTTC	CASTLWLAPGNEQFF
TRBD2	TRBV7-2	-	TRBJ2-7	TGTGCCAGCAGCTACAAGGGACTAGCGGCCTACGAGCAGTACTTC	CASSYKGLAAYEQYF
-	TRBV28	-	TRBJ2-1	TGTGCCATCGCTATGTGGAGCTCCTACAATGAGCAGTTCTTC	CAIAMWSSYNEQFF
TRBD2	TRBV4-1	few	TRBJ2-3	TGCGCCAGCAGCCAAGACTTTAAGCGGGGAGGCACAGATACGCAGTATTTT	CASSQDFKRGGTDTQYF
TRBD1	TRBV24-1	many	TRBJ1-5	TGTGCCACCAGTGACCTGGGACAGGCTAGCAATCAGCCCCAGCATTTT	CATSDLGQASNQPQHF
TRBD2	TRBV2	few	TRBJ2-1	TGTGCCAGCAGTGAAGGACTAGCGGGGGGACAGGCTGAGCAGTTCTTC	CASSEGLAGGQAEQFF
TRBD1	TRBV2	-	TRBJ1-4	TGTGCCAGCCTAAGGGACAGGGAGGACCAGGATGAAAAACTGTTTTTT	CASLRDREDQDEKLFF
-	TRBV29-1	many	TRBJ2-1	TGCAGCGTATCTTCCTACAATGAGCAGTTCTTC	CSVSSYNEQFF
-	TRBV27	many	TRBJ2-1	TGTGCCAGCAGTCCCAGGGGGGGTACATTGGATGAGCAGTTCTTC	CASSPRGGTLDEQFF
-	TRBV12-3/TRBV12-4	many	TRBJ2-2	TGTGCCAGCAGTTTCCTATCTGGGGGCACCGGGGAGCTGTTTTTT	CASSFLSGGTGELFF
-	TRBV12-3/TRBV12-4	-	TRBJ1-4	TGTGCCAGCACAAGTAGGGGGTTCGGAAATGAAAAACTGTTTTTT	CASTSRGFGNEKLFF
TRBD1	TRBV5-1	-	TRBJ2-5	TGCGCCAGCAGGTTAAGAGGACAGGGCAATTGGGAGACCCAGTACTTC	CASRLRGQGNWETQYF
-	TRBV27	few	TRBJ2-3	TGTGCCAGCAGTTTGTTTACCAGGGCCAATACGCAGTATTTT	CASSLFTRANTQYF
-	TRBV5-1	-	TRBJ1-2	TGCGCCAGCAGCGTCACAACAGGGATTGGTGCTAACTATGGCTACACCTTC	CASSVTTGIGANYGYTF
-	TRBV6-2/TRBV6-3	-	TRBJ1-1	TGTGCCAGCAGCTTTGGACACCCGAACACTGAAGCTTTCTTT	CASSFGHPNTEAFF
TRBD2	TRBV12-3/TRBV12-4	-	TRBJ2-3	TGTGCCACCTTCAATAGCGGGAGGAGCGGCGCAGATACGCAGTATTTT	CATFNSGRSGADTQYF
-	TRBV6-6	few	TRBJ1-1	TGTGCCAGCAGTTACTCGCGGAACACTGAAGCTTTCTTT	CASSYSRNTEAFF
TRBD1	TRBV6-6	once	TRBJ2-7	TGTGCCAGCAGCCGACAGGGCCGGGGTATCGAGCAGTACTTC	CASSRQGRGIEQYF
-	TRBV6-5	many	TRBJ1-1	TGTGCCAGCAGTTACTTTGAGACCACTGAAGCTTTCTTT	CASSYFETTEAFF
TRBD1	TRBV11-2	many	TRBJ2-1	TGTGCCAGCAGGCCGGACAGGCCTGAGCAGTTCTTC	CASRPDRPEQFF
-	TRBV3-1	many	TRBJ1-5	TGTGCCAGCAGCCAGGGCCCAGGTCAGCCCCAGCATTTT	CASSQGPGQPQHF
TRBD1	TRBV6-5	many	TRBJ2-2	TGTGCCAGCAGTTACTCAGGACAGGGTGGCACCGGGGAGCTGTTTTTT	CASSYSGQGGTGELFF
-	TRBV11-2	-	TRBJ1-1	TGTGCCAGCAGCTTTAGATTGGTCCTTGCCATGACTGAAGCTTTCTTT	CASSFRLVLAMTEAFF
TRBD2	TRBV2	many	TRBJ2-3	TGTGCCAAGGGACTAGCGGGGGGGCATGGCACAGATACGCAGTATTTT	CAKGLAGGHGTDTQYF
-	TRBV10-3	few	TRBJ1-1	TGTGCCATCAAGGGGTCGGACAGTCTCCAGGTGGAAGCTTTCTTT	CAIKGSDSLQVEAFF
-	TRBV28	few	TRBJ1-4	TGTGCCAGCAGTTTATCGACTGCTGGTAATGAAAAACTGTTTTTT	CASSLSTAGNEKLFF
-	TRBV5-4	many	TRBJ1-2	TGTGCCAGCAGCTTGGGACTAAACTATGGCTACACCTTC	CASSLGLNYGYTF
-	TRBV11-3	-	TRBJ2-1	TGTGCCAGCAGCCCCGGGCCCCACGAACATGAGCAGTTCTTC	CASSPGPHEHEQFF
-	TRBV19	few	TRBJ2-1	TGTGCCAGTAGTATAGCCCCTGGAAGGGGCTCTTACAATGAGCAGTTCTTC	CASSIAPGRGSYNEQFF